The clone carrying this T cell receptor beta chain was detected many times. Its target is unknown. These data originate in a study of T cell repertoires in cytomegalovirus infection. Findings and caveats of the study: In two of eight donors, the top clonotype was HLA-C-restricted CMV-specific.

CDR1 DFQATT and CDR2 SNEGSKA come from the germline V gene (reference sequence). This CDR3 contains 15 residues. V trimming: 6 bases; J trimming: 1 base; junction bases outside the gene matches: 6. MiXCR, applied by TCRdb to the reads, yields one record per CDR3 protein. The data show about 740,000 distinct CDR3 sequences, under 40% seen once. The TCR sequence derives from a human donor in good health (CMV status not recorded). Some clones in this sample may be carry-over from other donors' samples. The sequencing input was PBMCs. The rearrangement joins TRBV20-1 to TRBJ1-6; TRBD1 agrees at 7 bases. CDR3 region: CSARQGGSYNSPLHF. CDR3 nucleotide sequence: TGCAGTGCGAGACAGGGAGGATCCTATAATTCACCCCTCCACTTT.